The 10 T cell receptor beta chains below come from one sample, sequenced in a study of blood T cell repertoires in COVID-19. This table comes from immunoSEQ multiplex PCR, and its TCRdb copy is limited to in-frame clones, with some not included. Of about 250,000 clones in the sample, 84% were seen once. Sequenced sample: peripheral blood. Receptors originate from a man aged 50-59 years with acute or convalescent COVID-19.

The CDR3 here is CASSLIVRKYEQYF. The CDR3 DNA reads TGTGCCAGCAGTCTCATCGTCAGAAAATACGAGCAGTACTTC. V is TRBV28 and J is TRBJ2-7, with D hard to call. CDR1 and CDR2 from the germline V gene are MDHEN and SYDVKM. The CDR3 length is 14 residues. The V end lost 5 bases, the J end lost 4 bases, and 15 bases lay between the germline ends.

The J gene is TRBJ1-4, the V gene TRBV3-1 (or the pseudogene TRBV3-2), with 9 bases identical to TRBD1. The CDR3 sequence is 15 residues long. V lost 4 bases to trimming and J lost 8 bases; unmatched junction nucleotides: 8. Germline values: CDR1 LGHDT, CDR2 YNNKEL (reference sequence). The CDR3 is CASSPQGQGWEKLFF. The CDR3, as DNA: TGTGCCAGCAGCCCCCAGGGACAGGGTTGGGAAAAACTGTTTTTT.

This chain links TRBV12-3 or TRBV12-4 with TRBJ2-5; D gene unclear. Between the trimmed V and J ends, which lost 2 bases and 5 bases, there was a span of 9 bases. CDR3 length equals 13 residues. CDR3 coding DNA: TGTGCCAGCAGTTTAATAGAAAGCGAGACCCAGTACTTC. It is translated as CASSLIESETQYF.

This clone was seen only once. V is TRBV29-1 and J is TRBJ1-4; D remains ambiguous. V gave up 4 bases and J gave up 8 bases, with 14 bases separating them. The CDR3 has 13 amino acids. Per the germline V gene, CDR1 is SQVTM and CDR2 is ANQGSEA. The chain's CDR3 is CSVAPGKGEKLFF. Written as DNA, the CDR3 is TGCAGCGTTGCTCCCGGGAAGGGAGAAAAACTGTTTTTT.

This clone was counted only a few times. The chain recombines TRBV7-8 with TRBJ2-3; 11 nucleotides line up with TRBD2. The junction had 7 bases not matched to a gene; V was cut back by 4 bases and J by 1 base. Germline V gene lookup returns CDR1 SGHVS and CDR2 FQNEAQ. The CDR3 runs 17 residues. The CDR3 region has the DNA TGTGCCAGCAGCTCCCGGACTAGCGGGTCCCGCACAGATACGCAGTATTTT. Protein sequence: CASSSRTSGSRTDTQYF.

The chain joins TRBV27 to TRBJ2-7; D possibly corresponds to TRBD1 (5 bases). In germline, CDR1 is MNHEY, CDR2 SMNVEV (reference sequence). V was trimmed by 6 bases and J by 4 bases, leaving 13 bases between them. The CDR3 runs 13 residues. Here the CDR3 DNA reads TGTGCCAGCAGCCCAGGGTACTGGTACGAGCAGTACTTC. Protein sequence: CASSPGYWYEQYF.

Only a few counts were recorded for this clone. V gene TRBV7-9 combines with J gene TRBJ1-2, with D perhaps TRBD1 (5 bases). The CDR3 totals 12 residues. V lost 7 bases and J lost 5, with 11 bases in between. Germline V CDR1 and CDR2: SEHNR, FQNEAQ (reference sequence). The chain's CDR3 is CASTMTDYGYTF. The CDR3 DNA follows: TGTGCCAGCACCATGACAGATTATGGCTACACCTTC.

DNA for the CDR3: TGTGCCAGCTCACCGGGACTAGCTGTCGATGAGCAGTTCTTC. It translates to CASSPGLAVDEQFF. The J gene is TRBJ2-1, the V gene TRBV18, with TRBD2 identical over 9 bases. This CDR3 comprises 14 residues. Germline trimming cut 3 bases from V and 8 bases from J; bases unmatched to any gene: 5. Germline-derived CDR1 and CDR2 are KGHSH and LQKENI.

In nucleotides, the CDR3 is TGTGCCAGCAGCTTGGTTGGGACAGGAGGTGAAGCTTTCTTT. Translating it yields CASSLVGTGGEAFF. The chain recombines TRBV5-4 with TRBJ1-1, with TRBD1 matching over 8 bases. CDR3 length: 14 residues. Germline V gene data show CDR1 as SGHNT and CDR2 as YYREEE (reference sequence). J was trimmed by 7 bases and V by 0 bases; bases with no gene match: 5. The full variable domain, rest sourced from reference TRBV5-4 and TRBJ1-1, is ETGVTQSPTHLIKTRGQQVTLRCSSQSGHNTVSWYQQALGQGPQFIFQYYREEENGRGNFPPRFSGLQFPNYSSELNVNALELDDSALYLCASSLVGTGGEAFFGQGTRLTVV.

The chain couples TRBV4-2 to TRBJ1-1; maybe TRBD1 (5 bases). Germline V lookup: CDR1 LGHNA, CDR2 YNFKEQ. Trimming took 0 bases from V and 1 from J, leaving 15 bases between them. This CDR3 comprises 17 residues. CDR3 nucleotide sequence: TGTGCCAGCAGCCAAGAAGGTAGGGGCCCCGGGAACACTGAAGCTTTCTTT. Translating gives CASSQEGRGPGNTEAFF.